Listed below are T cell receptor beta chains from one sample, sequenced in a study of low-dose radiotherapy and immunotherapy resistance in tumors. TCRdb called the reads again in MiXCR, with one record for every CDR3 protein. This repertoire shows around 90,000 distinct CDR3 sequences, about 20% found once; its top ten account for 5.9%. The sample consisted of PBMCs, taken before treatment. These receptors were taken from a male donor with prostate cancer. The CDR3 runs from the conserved cysteine through the conserved F or W. The D gene is left open where the match is weak. Where a row states a size, it is once, few, many or the class of an expanded clone; other rows omit it.

J gene	clone size	V gene	CDR3 length	D gene	CDR3 protein	CDR3 DNA
TRBJ1-2	.	TRBV7-2	16	TRBD1	CASSSALGQPTTGYTF	TGTGCCAGCAGCTCCGCCCTGGGACAGCCTACAACTGGCTACACCTTC
TRBJ2-1	.	TRBV13	16	.	CASSPNYKSEPREQFF	TGTGCCAGCAGCCCAAACTACAAATCGGAACCTCGTGAGCAGTTCTTC
TRBJ2-5	many	TRBV7-9	12	.	CASSLAEETQYF	TGTGCCAGCAGCTTAGCGGAAGAGACCCAGTACTTC
TRBJ2-1	many	TRBV24-1	13	TRBD2	CATRTPGGNEQFF	TGTGCCACCAGGACACCGGGGGGCAATGAGCAGTTCTTC
TRBJ2-1	many	TRBV28	14	.	CASSLGRTDNEQFF	TGTGCCAGCAGTTTAGGTCGTACAGACAATGAGCAGTTCTTC
TRBJ2-2	many	TRBV7-2	15	TRBD1	CASSIGQGNTGELFF	TGTGCCAGCAGCATAGGACAGGGGAACACCGGGGAGCTGTTTTTT
TRBJ1-2	many	TRBV20-1	14	.	CSADKGTVDYGYTF	TGCAGTGCGGACAAAGGAACGGTGGACTATGGCTACACCTTC
TRBJ2-5	many	TRBV6-5	15	.	CASSYADGSKETQYF	TGTGCCAGCAGTTACGCGGATGGGAGTAAAGAGACCCAGTACTTC
TRBJ2-1	many	TRBV19	12	.	CASSIAYNEQFF	TGTGCCAGTAGTATAGCCTACAATGAGCAGTTCTTC
TRBJ2-7	many	TRBV6-5	12	TRBD2	CASSYSGAGMYF	TGTGCCAGCAGTTACTCGGGAGCGGGGATGTACTTC